The 5 T cell receptor beta chains listed next were all sequenced from one sample in a study of T-cell reconstitution after alpha-beta-depleted transplantation in children listed by TCRdb under 2016. The library came from PCR. Sequenced using an Illumina HiSeq 2500. To normalize quantification of the TCRbeta repertoire, the TCR libraries were built with molecular barcoding that relied on unique molecular identifiers. TCRdb reprocessing: public reads trimmed at Q25 with fastp, clones called with MiXCR, in-frame beta chains kept. For every CDR3 protein sequence, its rows merge into one entry that carries the most common genes and DNA. The sample records 640,000 or so distinct CDR3 sequences, over 15% of which are singletons. The top ten hold approximately 1% of the sample. The sample here was PBMCs from the stem cell graft donor, taken from the stem cell graft. The origin of the receptors is a human donor who donated a stem cell graft to a child with acute myeloid leukemia.

The sample holds many counts of this clonotype. This chain joins TRBV12-3 or TRBV12-4 and TRBJ1-6; D remains unclear. V was clipped by 5 bases and J by 7 bases, with 9 bases between them. CDR3 length: 13 residues. This CDR3 reads CASSPLGNSPLHF. In DNA form, the CDR3 reads TGTGCCAGCAGTCCGTTGGGAAATTCACCCCTCCACTTT.

This clonotype showed up just a few times. The rearrangement uses TRBV5-1 and TRBJ2-1; D may be TRBD2 (6 bases). Germline CDR1 is SGHRS and CDR2 is YFSETQ. This CDR3 comprises 15 residues. Trimming pared 5 bases from V and 0 bases from J, leaving 12 bases between. For the CDR3, the DNA is TGCGCCAGCAGGAGAGCCGGGAGCTCCTACAATGAGCAGTTCTTC. Translation gives CASRRAGSSYNEQFF.

In its sample, this clonotype was seen many times. The V and J genes are TRBV20-1 and TRBJ2-1, with D unclear. Per germline, CDR1 DFQATT and CDR2 SNEGSKA (reference sequence). V lost 3 bases to trimming and J lost 4 bases, with 7 bases between them. This CDR3 spans 12 amino acids. Here the CDR3 DNA reads TGCAGTGCTAGTGTAAGTTACAATGAGCAGTTCTTC. Translated, it gives CSASVSYNEQFF.

In its sample, this clonotype was seen a few times. The genes are TRBV15 and TRBJ1-2; TRBD1 matches 9 bases. The CDR3 contains 13 residues. Trimming at V came to 3 bases and at J to 13 bases, leaving 9 bases not matched to a gene. Germline lookup yields CDR1 LNHNV and CDR2 YYDKDF (reference sequence). DNA of the CDR3: TGTGCCACCAGCAGGGGCGGACAGGGGCGACTCACCTTC. It translates to CATSRGGQGRLTF.

The sample holds many counts of this clonotype. This chain joins TRBV7-8 and TRBJ2-7, with a weak D call TRBD1 (6 bases). The germline V gene has CDR1 SGHVS and CDR2 FQNEAQ. This CDR3 has 13 amino acids. Trimming took 1 base from V and 3 from J, leaving 7 bases between them. The CDR3 region is CASSLETGYEQYV. The CDR3 DNA reads TGTGCCAGCAGCTTAGAGACAGGCTACGAGCAGTACGTC.